The source of this TCR beta chain is a study of blood T cell repertoires in COVID-19. Study background: Samples came from the United States, Italy and Spain, spanning acute and convalescent COVID-19. Sources were T cells, B-cell-depleted T cells, or PBMCs; the material itself was cDNA or gDNA.

Only one count was recorded for this clone. Authors' analysis steps: Amplification of reference gene primers was used by the study to estimate nucleated cell counts. Only in-frame clones appear in the TCRdb table, and some are missing; sequencing was by immunoSEQ multiplex PCR. That table furnishes V, J and clone size, whereas the DNA furnished D and trimming. Among around 68,000 clones listed, 75% to 90% were seen once. With 5 bases clipped from V and 8 bases from J, the junction kept 6 bases outside the gene matches. Germline CDR1 and CDR2: MNHEY and SVGAGI. The CDR3 sequence is 15 residues long. The TCR originated in a man aged 45-65 years with acute or convalescent COVID-19. Sequencing was done on a sample of peripheral blood. The chain joins TRBV6-5 to TRBJ2-1, with TRBD2 identical over 13 bases. DNA for the CDR3: TGTGCCAGCAGTCCCACTAGCGGGAGGGCCTATGAGCAGTTCTTC. This sequence encodes CASSPTSGRAYEQFF.